The 20 T cell receptor beta chains below were found in one sample sequenced in a study of blood T cells in healthy people across ages. Using a J-beta primer mix together with a sample-barcoded 5' primer, a second PCR was run for roughly 7 to 11 cycles. Each CDR3 protein is one row after TCRdb ran MiXCR on the 5' RACE reads. Of fewer than 800,000 distinct CDR3 sequences listed, more than 20% are singletons. Separately, the same data were catalogued under a study of T cells of mothers and their children.

The sequencing input was blood. These receptors came from a boy aged 10-17 years in good health.

Regarding this clonotype: At one end, the junction sequence differs from germline, possibly due to a read error. CDR3 sequence: CAGSQFGVSGANVLTF. For the CDR3, the DNA is TGTGCCGGCAGTCAATTTGGGGTCTCTGGGGCCAACGTCCTGACTTTC. The chain joins TRBV6-1 to TRBJ2-6; D is unclear. The CDR3 is made up of 16 amino acids. Looked up from germline, CDR1 is MNHNS and CDR2 is SASEGT.

This rearrangement joins TRBV5-6 to TRBJ2-3; D possibly corresponds to TRBD2 (5 bases). V lost 1 base and J 0 bases, leaving 12 bases between the germline ends. This CDR3 has 16 residues. CDR1 is SGHDT, CDR2 YYEEEE, per germline. CDR3 in DNA: TGTGCCAGCAGCTTGCTGACGGAGGCTAGCACAGATACGCAGTATTTT. Translated, it gives CASSLLTEASTDTQYF. The variable domain in full, completed from reference TRBV5-6 and TRBJ2-3, reads DAGVTQSPTHLIKTRGQQVTLRCSPKSGHDTVSWYQQALGQGPQFIFQYYEEEERQRGNFPDRFSGHQFPNYSSELNVNALLLGDSALYLCASSLLTEASTDTQYFGPGTRLTVL.

This clonotype was picked up a small number of times. The V and J genes are TRBV11-2 and TRBJ2-7; 7 nucleotides line up with TRBD2. This CDR3 comprises 14 residues. Germline V lookup: CDR1 SGHAT, CDR2 FQNNGV. The junction had 7 bases not matched to a gene; V was cut back by 4 bases and J by 4 bases. The CDR3 DNA reads TGTGCCAGCAGCTCCTGGACTAGTGTGTACGAGCAGTACTTC. Residues: CASSSWTSVYEQYF.

This clonotype was picked up a small number of times. This chain joins TRBV19 and TRBJ2-7; 7 bases agree with TRBD1. Per the germline V gene, CDR1 is LNHDA and CDR2 is SQIVND (reference sequence). The junction had 9 bases not matched to a gene; V was cut back by 3 bases and J by 7 bases. The CDR3 has 14 amino acids. The CDR3 DNA is TGTGCCAGTAGTATCAAGACAGGGCCTTGGGAGCAGTACTTC. This encodes CASSIKTGPWEQYF.

This chain connects TRBV6-6 to TRBJ2-1; D ambiguous. The germline V and J ends were trimmed by 2 bases and 5 bases, with 16 bases remaining between them. The germline V gene has CDR1 MNHNY and CDR2 SVGAGI (reference sequence). The CDR3 runs to 16 residues. The CDR3 region is CASSYTDVGRNNEQFF. The CDR3 bases are TGTGCCAGCAGTTACACAGACGTAGGAAGAAACAATGAGCAGTTCTTC.

This clonotype has only a few counts. The CDR3 bases are TGTGCCAGCAGTTACGGAGCGGTCGAGACCCAGTACTTC. Protein product: CASSYGAVETQYF. The genes are TRBV6-5 and TRBJ2-5; D is possibly TRBD2 (5 bases). The V end lost 2 bases, the J end lost 5 bases, and 9 bases lay between the germline ends. Germline CDR1 reads MNHEY; CDR2 reads SVGAGI. The CDR3 consists of 13 residues.

This clonotype was detected many times. This chain links TRBV7-6 with TRBJ2-2; D is unresolved. Germline-derived CDR1 and CDR2 are SGHVS and FNYEAQ. The CDR3 consists of 15 residues. The V gene lost 5 bases and the J gene lost 0 bases, with 10 bases spanning the gap. This CDR3 is CASSPTSANTGELFF. The CDR3 DNA is TGTGCCAGCAGCCCGACCAGCGCGAACACCGGGGAGCTGTTTTTT.

This clonotype came up a few times. The chain carries TRBV20-1 and TRBJ2-1; tentatively, D is TRBD2 (6 bases). Germline V gives CDR1 DFQATT, CDR2 SNEGSKA (reference sequence). The V end was cut by 2 bases, the J end by 9 bases, with 11 bases between. This CDR3 has 12 amino acids. This CDR3 reads CSARLTSFEQFF. The CDR3 DNA follows: TGCAGTGCTAGACTGACTAGTTTTGAGCAGTTCTTC.

This clonotype occurred a few times. The chain has TRBV14 and TRBJ2-1, with 9 nucleotides matching TRBD2. After removal of 4 bases from V and 9 bases from J, the junction contained 16 bases not matched to a gene. This CDR3 is built from 17 residues. Per germline, CDR1 SGHDN and CDR2 FVKESK. As DNA, the CDR3 is TGTGCCAGCAGCCCCCTCCCAGGGCGGGAGGGCCCCGGTGAGCAGTTCTTC. Translation gives CASSPLPGREGPGEQFF. Based on the CDR3 plus reference TRBV14 and TRBJ2-1, the full variable domain is EAGVTQFPSHSVIEKGQTVTLRCDPISGHDNLYWYRRVMGKEIKFLLHFVKESKQDESGMPNNRFLAERTGGTYSTLKVQPAELEDSGVYFCASSPLPGREGPGEQFFGPGTRLTVL.

This chain links TRBV25-1 with TRBJ2-1; TRBD1 agrees at 9 bases. The V gene end was trimmed by 1 base and the J gene end by 5 bases; junction bases not matched to a gene: 12. The CDR3 is 18 amino acids. From germline, CDR1 is MGHDK and CDR2 SYGVNS. CDR3 sequence: CASSEFKGGTGLDNEQFF. DNA for the CDR3: TGTGCCAGCAGTGAATTCAAGGGAGGGACAGGGCTTGACAATGAGCAGTTCTTC.

V gene TRBV4-1 combines with J gene TRBJ2-7; 9 bases are shared with TRBD2. The CDR3 contains 16 residues. Unmatched junction bases numbered 16, after V lost 4 bases and J lost 9 bases. CDR1 is MGHRA, CDR2 YSYEKL, per germline. In DNA form, the CDR3 reads TGCGCCAGCAGCCCCCTTCGACTAGCGGAGTTCGCTGTGCAGTACTTC. Translation: CASSPLRLAEFAVQYF.

The chain uses TRBV6-6 and TRBJ2-1; D gene ambiguous. With 4 bases removed from V and 7 bases from J, the gap between germline ends came to 11 bases. This CDR3 contains 13 residues. Germline V gene sequence: CDR1 MNHNY, CDR2 SVGAGI (reference sequence). CDR3: CASSFPSNNEQFF. CDR3 nucleotides: TGTGCCAGCAGTTTTCCCTCAAATAATGAGCAGTTCTTC.

V and J are TRBV7-2 and TRBJ2-5; 7 bases match TRBD2. The CDR3 runs 16 residues. Germline trimming cut 3 bases from V and 1 base from J; bases unmatched to any gene: 8. Germline V gene lookup returns CDR1 SGHTA and CDR2 FQGNSA. CDR3 bases: TGTGCCAGCAGCTTGGGGGTGGGGGGGAGCCAAGAGACCCAGTACTTC. This gives the protein CASSLGVGGSQETQYF.

This sequence joins TRBV12-3 or TRBV12-4 and TRBJ2-3; TRBD2 matches 14 bases. The V and J ends lost 6 bases and 4 bases, in that order; junction bases with no gene match: 6. The CDR3 loop spans 16 amino acids. The CDR3 reads CASSRLAGGMADTQYF. The DNA for the CDR3 is TGTGCCAGCAGCCGACTAGCGGGAGGGATGGCAGATACGCAGTATTTT.

This chain connects TRBV13 to TRBJ2-5; no reliable D call. The J call may be in error: the DNA end matches TRBJ2-7 better. CDR3 length equals 15 residues. Germline assignment: CDR1 PRHDT and CDR2 FYEKMQ (reference sequence). CDR3 protein: CASSWGSKGPYEQYF. CDR3 nucleotides: TGTGCCAGCAGCTGGGGATCCAAAGGGCCCTACGAGCAGTACTTC.

V is TRBV15 and J is TRBJ2-5; D may be TRBD1 or TRBD2 (6 bases each). V was clipped by 0 bases and J by 10 bases, with 21 bases between them. Germline CDR1 and CDR2: LNHNV and YYDKDF (reference sequence). The CDR3 is 16 amino acids. The CDR3 spells CATSRDFEGKGGIQYF. The DNA for the CDR3 is TGTGCCACCAGCAGAGATTTTGAGGGGAAAGGGGGGATCCAGTACTTC.

This clonotype was seen a handful of times. The V and J genes are TRBV20-1 and TRBJ1-2; TRBD1 might be the D (6 bases). Per the germline V gene, CDR1 is DFQATT and CDR2 is SNEGSKA (reference sequence). The CDR3 loop spans 15 amino acids. V lost 5 bases and J lost 5, with 21 bases in between. This CDR3 is CSAPGGPGARYGYTF. CDR3 in DNA: TGCAGTGCTCCTGGTGGACCAGGGGCTAGGTATGGCTACACCTTC.

This clonotype appeared a few times. The chain links TRBV20-1 to TRBJ1-2; 10 nucleotides line up with TRBD1. Trimming took 4 bases from V and 2 from J; bases not matched to a gene: 7. CDR1 is DFQATT and CDR2 is SNEGSKA in the germline V gene (reference sequence). This CDR3 region has 15 residues. CDR3 sequence reads: CSAKGQGSPNYGYTF. The CDR3 bases are TGCAGTGCTAAGGGACAGGGGAGCCCCAACTATGGCTACACCTTC.

In DNA form, the CDR3 reads TGTGCCAGCAGTGAATTTACAGGGGGGTACCAAGAGACCCAGTACTTC. Its protein is CASSEFTGGYQETQYF. This sequence joins TRBV6-1 and TRBJ2-5; 8 bases match TRBD1. V trimming: 2 bases; J trimming: 0 bases; junction bases outside the gene matches: 5. The CDR3 consists of 16 residues. Germline CDR1 and CDR2: MNHNS and SASEGT.

This clonotype was counted a few times. V and J are TRBV29-1 and TRBJ2-1, with a weak D call TRBD2 (6 bases). In germline, CDR1 is SQVTM, CDR2 ANQGSEA. The CDR3 spans 13 residues. V was clipped by 5 bases and J by 3 bases, with 11 bases between them. CDR3: CSVWDFLYNEQFF. The CDR3 DNA is TGCAGCGTTTGGGACTTCCTCTACAATGAGCAGTTCTTC.